These 26 T cell receptor beta chains were all obtained from the same sample, sequenced in a study of blood T cell repertoires in COVID-19. TCRdb's table, derived via immunoSEQ multiplex PCR, lists solely in-frame clones and lacks some. The sample holds 300,000 or so clones, roughly 90% seen once. Sequenced: peripheral blood. The receptors derive from a woman aged 25 to 39 with COVID-19, enrolled during active disease.

The chain employs TRBV29-1 and TRBJ2-7; 8 positions match TRBD1. Germline V gives CDR1 SQVTM, CDR2 ANQGSEA. Unmatched junction bases numbered 7, after V lost 4 bases and J lost 2 bases. The CDR3 is 14 amino acids. CDR3 sequence (DNA): TGCAGCGTTGCCCAGGGACAGGTGCCCTACGAGCAGTACTTC. This gives the protein CSVAQGQVPYEQYF.

The chain uses TRBV28 and TRBJ1-3; D is possibly TRBD1 (5 bases). This CDR3 has 17 amino acids. V shed 7 bases and J shed 2 bases, with 21 bases lying between them. Per the germline V gene, CDR1 is MDHEN and CDR2 is SYDVKM. For the CDR3, the DNA is TGTGCCAGCACTACGGAAGTTTTGGGGGGGACTGGAAACACCATATATTTT. The encoded protein is CASTTEVLGGTGNTIYF.

The V and J genes are TRBV10-2 and TRBJ1-1; D is possibly TRBD1 (6 bases). This CDR3 is built from 13 residues. The V end lost 8 bases, the J end lost 3 bases, and 13 bases lay between the germline ends. Per germline, CDR1 WSHSY and CDR2 SAAADI. CDR3 bases: TGCGCCAGCGGGGTTCAGGGGCACACTGAAGCTTTCTTT. Translated, it gives CASGVQGHTEAFF.

This chain uses TRBV4-1 with TRBJ1-1; TRBD1 might be the D (6 bases). The CDR3 runs to 14 residues. V gave up 0 bases and J gave up 10 bases, with 15 bases separating them. CDR1 and CDR2 (germline): MGHRA, YSYEKL. The CDR3: CASSQDPEGDIAFF. Written as DNA, the CDR3 is TGCGCCAGCAGCCAAGATCCCGAGGGGGACATAGCTTTCTTT.

The rearrangement links TRBV5-4 to TRBJ2-7; D is perhaps TRBD1 (6 bases). CDR3 size: 11 residues. With 3 bases removed from V and 5 bases from J, the gap between germline ends came to 6 bases. Germline V lookup: CDR1 SGHNT, CDR2 YYREEE (reference sequence). The CDR3 DNA reads TGTGCCAGCAGCTCAGGGGACGAGCAGTACTTC. It is translated as CASSSGDEQYF.

The V gene is TRBV6-5, the J gene TRBJ1-2, with TRBD1 matching over 10 bases. V was pared by 7 bases and J by 4 bases, with 6 bases of the junction left unmatched. CDR3 length: 14 amino acids. Germline V CDR1 and CDR2: MNHEY, SVGAGI. CDR3 protein: CASTRQGAGYGYTF. In nucleotides, the CDR3 is TGTGCCAGCACCCGACAGGGGGCGGGCTATGGCTACACCTTC.

The chain is built from TRBV6-4 and TRBJ2-2, with D maybe TRBD2 (6 bases). With 4 bases removed from V and 1 base from J, the gap between germline ends came to 13 bases. Germline assignment: CDR1 MRHNA and CDR2 SNTAGT. CDR3 length equals 16 residues. The CDR3 is CASSGGISGNTGELFF. DNA for the CDR3: TGTGCCAGCAGTGGCGGGATATCGGGGAACACCGGGGAGCTGTTTTTT.

The rearrangement joins TRBV7-6 to TRBJ2-1; TRBD2 aligns across 15 bases. The junction had 2 bases not matched to a gene; V was cut back by 5 bases and J by 6 bases. The CDR3 has 15 residues. The germline V gene has CDR1 SGHVS and CDR2 FNYEAQ. CDR3 protein: CASSEGLAGGNEQFF. As DNA, the CDR3 is TGTGCCAGCAGCGAGGGACTAGCGGGAGGCAATGAGCAGTTCTTC.

The V call is TRBV7-6, the J call TRBJ2-2, with 8 nucleotides matching TRBD2. With 2 bases clipped from V and 2 bases from J, the junction kept 10 bases outside the gene matches. There are 18 residues in the CDR3. Germline V gene lookup returns CDR1 SGHVS and CDR2 FNYEAQ. The CDR3 is CASSLSTGGPGNTGELFF. DNA for the CDR3: TGTGCCAGCAGCTTATCCACGGGAGGGCCGGGAAACACCGGGGAGCTGTTTTTT. Full variable domain (outside the CDR3, taken from reference TRBV7-6 and TRBJ2-2): GAGVSQSPRYKVTKRGQDVALRCDPISGHVSLYWYRQALGQGPEFLTYFNYEAQQDKSGLPNDRFSAERPEGSISTLTIQRTEQRDSAMYRCASSLSTGGPGNTGELFFGEGSRLTVL.

The CDR3 bases are TGTGCCAGTAGTATAGTGGCCGAACCGGGATACGAGCAGTACTTC. Its protein is CASSIVAEPGYEQYF. This chain uses TRBV19 with TRBJ2-7; tentatively, D is TRBD2 (5 bases). Between the trimmed V and J ends, which lost 1 base and 4 bases, there was a span of 14 bases. The CDR3 consists of 15 residues. Germline V gene sequence: CDR1 LNHDA, CDR2 SQIVND (reference sequence).

This clone appeared a single time. V gene TRBV3-1 (or the pseudogene TRBV3-2) combines with J gene TRBJ2-5, with D perhaps TRBD1 (5 bases). The CDR3 spans 15 residues. CDR1 and CDR2 from the germline V gene are LGHDT and YNNKEL (reference sequence). The germline V and J ends were trimmed by 0 bases and 10 bases, with 18 bases remaining between them. CDR3 nucleotide sequence: TGTGCCAGCAGCCAAGATTCCGGTCAGGGTGTTCGCCAGTACTTC. It encodes CASSQDSGQGVRQYF.

This clone has just a few counts. The chain links TRBV3-1 (or the pseudogene TRBV3-2) to TRBJ1-5; TRBD1 matches 8 bases. V shed 3 bases and J 11 bases; nucleotides not matched to a gene: 6. The CDR3 sequence is 13 residues long. CDR1 and CDR2 (germline): LGHDT, YNNKEL (reference sequence). In DNA, the CDR3 is TGTGCCAGCAGCCAGGGACAGGAGGGAGCCCAGCATTTT. It yields the protein CASSQGQEGAQHF.

This clone appeared once. CDR3 protein: CASSLTSAYEQYF. The CDR3 DNA follows: TGTGCCAGCAGCTTAACTAGCGCCTACGAGCAGTACTTC. The V and J genes are TRBV5-6 and TRBJ2-7; TRBD2 matches 7 bases. Germline assignment: CDR1 SGHDT and CDR2 YYEEEE. Losses at the gene ends were 2 bases for V and 2 bases for J; bases not matched to a gene: 1. This CDR3 has 13 residues.

This rearrangement joins TRBV19 to TRBJ1-1, with TRBD1 matching over 8 bases. V shed 7 bases, J shed 7 bases, and the junction held 5 bases outside the gene matches. Germline V CDR1 and CDR2: LNHDA, SQIVND (reference sequence). The CDR3 loop spans 12 amino acids. CDR3: CASTSDRDEAFF. The CDR3, as DNA: TGTGCCAGTACCTCGGACAGGGATGAAGCTTTCTTT. The variable domain in full, with the rest retrieved from reference TRBV19 and TRBJ1-1, is DGGITQSPKYLFRKEGQNVTLSCEQNLNHDAMYWYRQDPGQGLRLIYYSQIVNDFQKGDIAEGYSVSREKKESFPLTVTSAQKNPTAFYLCASTSDRDEAFFGQGTRLTVV.

The chain carries TRBV7-8 and TRBJ1-1; D is unresolved. The CDR3 consists of 14 residues. Germline CDR1 reads SGHVS; CDR2 reads FQNEAQ. Trimming cost V 2 bases and J 3 bases, with 10 bases left between them. The CDR3 DNA follows: TGTGCCAGCAGCTTATTTCTAGGAGACACTGAAGCTTTCTTT. Its protein is CASSLFLGDTEAFF. The whole variable domain, filled in from reference TRBV7-8 and TRBJ1-1, reads GAGVSQSPRYKVAKRGQDVALRCDPISGHVSLFWYQQALGQGPEFLTYFQNEAQLDKSGLPSDRFFAERPEGSVSTLKIQRTQQEDSAVYLCASSLFLGDTEAFFGQGTRLTVV.

This clone came up once. The chain carries TRBV27 and TRBJ2-3; no clear D gene. The CDR3 consists of 14 residues. The V gene lost 0 bases and the J gene lost 2 bases, with 6 bases spanning the gap. From germline, CDR1 is MNHEY and CDR2 SMNVEV (reference sequence). The CDR3, as DNA: TGTGCCAGCAGTTTATCGAAGCTCACAGATACGCAGTATTTT. This translates into CASSLSKLTDTQYF.

V gene TRBV30 combines with J gene TRBJ2-2, with 9 bases lining up with TRBD1. CDR3 length equals 15 residues. CDR1 GTSNPN and CDR2 SVGIG come from the germline V gene (reference sequence). Trimming at V came to 5 bases and at J to 5 bases, leaving 9 bases not matched to a gene. In DNA, the CDR3 is TGTGCCTGGGGGTGGGGGACAGGGAGAACCGGGGAGCTGTTTTTT. The encoded protein is CAWGWGTGRTGELFF.

The chain carries TRBV12-3 or TRBV12-4 and TRBJ1-1, with TRBD1 identical over 8 bases. Germline trimming cut 7 bases from V and 4 bases from J; bases unmatched to any gene: 5. The CDR3 totals 13 residues. The chain's CDR3 is CASTNTGGTEAFF. CDR3 DNA sequence: TGTGCCAGCACCAATACAGGGGGCACTGAAGCTTTCTTT.

The V and J genes are TRBV4-1 and TRBJ2-1; 9 bases fit TRBD2. Trimming at V came to 0 bases and at J to 7 bases, leaving 7 bases not matched to a gene. The CDR3 has 16 amino acids. Germline V CDR1 and CDR2: MGHRA, YSYEKL. CDR3 residues: CASSQDKAGGLNEQFF. The CDR3 nucleotides are TGCGCCAGCAGCCAAGATAAGGCGGGAGGGTTAAATGAGCAGTTCTTC.

The J gene is TRBJ1-1, the V gene TRBV7-2; D not certain. Germline V CDR1 and CDR2: SGHTA, FQGNSA. The CDR3 has 14 amino acids. The V end lost 2 bases, the J end lost 6 bases, and 13 bases lay between the germline ends. The CDR3 nucleotides are TGTGCCAGCAGCTTATTTACGAGGTGGGCTGAAGCTTTCTTT. Its protein product is CASSLFTRWAEAFF. The variable domain in full, with the rest retrieved from reference TRBV7-2 and TRBJ1-1, is GAGVSQSPSNKVTEKGKDVELRCDPISGHTALYWYRQSLGQGLEFLIYFQGNSAPDKSGLPSDRFSAERTGGSVSTLTIQRTQQEDSAVYLCASSLFTRWAEAFFGQGTRLTVV.

The chain couples TRBV7-9 to TRBJ2-1, with D unclear. The CDR3 has 15 residues. Germline lookup yields CDR1 SEHNR and CDR2 FQNEAQ (reference sequence). Trimming took off 3 bases at V and 5 bases at J, with 14 bases between the two ends. CDR3 sequence reads: CASSFRPGTDNEQFF. CDR3 in DNA: TGTGCCAGCAGCTTTAGGCCAGGCACCGACAATGAGCAGTTCTTC.

This sequence joins TRBV29-1 and TRBJ1-2; possibly TRBD1 for D (6 bases). The CDR3 is 13 amino acids. CDR1 SQVTM and CDR2 ANQGSEA come from the germline V gene. Between the trimmed V and J ends, which lost 1 base and 6 bases, there was a span of 12 bases. The CDR3 DNA sequence: TGCAGCGTTGAAGGGGGGCGCAAGGATGGCTACACCTTC. This sequence encodes CSVEGGRKDGYTF. The variable domain in full, completed from reference TRBV29-1 and TRBJ1-2, reads SAVISQKPSRDICQRGTSLTIQCQVDSQVTMMFWYRQQPGQSLTLIATANQGSEATYESGFVIDKFPISRPNLTFSTLTVSNMSPEDSSIYLCSVEGGRKDGYTFGSGTRLTVV.

This sequence joins TRBV10-3 and TRBJ2-7; 7 bases agree with TRBD2. Trimming took 10 bases from V and 2 from J; bases not matched to a gene: 5. Germline V gene lookup returns CDR1 ENHRY and CDR2 SYGVKD. The CDR3 is made up of 12 amino acids. Here the CDR3 DNA reads TGTGCCACCACTAGCGAGACCTACGAGCAGTACTTC. Its translation: CATTSETYEQYF.

This chain connects TRBV5-5 to TRBJ1-5, with D perhaps TRBD1 (5 bases). Trimming stripped 1 base from V and 7 bases from J, with 18 bases between. CDR1 is SGHKS, CDR2 YYEKEE, per germline (reference sequence). The CDR3 runs to 16 residues. CDR3 amino acids: CASSLSGWGGAQPQHF. DNA of the CDR3: TGTGCCAGCAGCTTGAGTGGGTGGGGGGGAGCCCAGCCCCAGCATTTT.

J is TRBJ1-1 and V is TRBV12-3 or TRBV12-4; maybe TRBD1 (5 bases). V was shortened by 5 bases and J by 11 bases, with 12 bases between the two germline ends. The CDR3 runs 11 residues. This chain's CDR3 is CASSKGRMAFF. DNA for the CDR3: TGTGCCAGCAGTAAGGGGCGGATGGCTTTCTTT.

This clone is a singleton in its sample. V and J are TRBV19 and TRBJ2-2; a possible D gene is TRBD1 (5 bases). This CDR3 comprises 14 residues. V was clipped by 6 bases and J by 2 bases, with 10 bases between them. Germline lookup yields CDR1 LNHDA and CDR2 SQIVND (reference sequence). Here the CDR3 reads CASSLQVNTGELFF. CDR3 bases: TGTGCCAGTAGCCTACAGGTTAACACCGGGGAGCTGTTTTTT.